The rows below give T cell receptor beta chains drawn from one sample of a study of T-cell reconstitution after alpha-beta-depleted transplantation in children. One entry per CDR3 protein results from TCRdb running MiXCR on the PCR reads. The table records approximately 1,000,000 distinct CDR3 sequences, about 31% of them present only once. This specimen was PBMCs, mostly from graft donor cells, taken 360 days after TCRalphabeta/CD19-depleted stem cell transplant. The receptors here all came from a boy in the first two years of life who had a stem cell transplant for SCID, so the T cells may come from the graft donor. CDR3s include the opening cysteine and the closing phenylalanine or tryptophan. The size of a clone is reported for some rows only, either as once, few or many, or as a class for expanded clones.

J | size | V | CDR3
TRBJ2-3 | few | TRBV18 | CASSPVTGSSQDTQYF
TRBJ2-3 | few | TRBV6-1 | CASSRQGDGGTDTQYF
TRBJ1-4 | NA | TRBV4-2 | CASSHSGGSTNEKLFF
TRBJ1-1 | NA | TRBV28 | CASSSRYSAGTEAFF
TRBJ2-1 | NA | TRBV20-1 | CSTRGGNEQFF
TRBJ1-5 | few | TRBV4-3 | CASRVRDDQPQHF
TRBJ1-5 | few | TRBV7-3 | CASSVTGGQPQHF
TRBJ2-3 | few | TRBV10-2 | CASRRSGGAADTQYF
TRBJ1-4 | NA | TRBV20-1 | CSAKTRGSTNEKLFF
TRBJ2-5 | NA | TRBV18 | CASSEQGGETQYF
TRBJ2-7 | few | TRBV10-1 | CASNRDRGSEQYF
TRBJ2-1 | NA | TRBV9 | CASSPHGGGVYNEQFF
TRBJ2-1 | few | TRBV10-3 | CAISLGQGGNEQFF
TRBJ2-1 | once | TRBV5-8 | CASSYPPGLASNEQFF
TRBJ1-1 | NA | TRBV4-1 | CASSQESSEAFF
TRBJ1-4 | NA | TRBV4-3 | CASSQDLRGLNEKLFF
TRBJ2-1 | NA | TRBV20-1 | CSARSRPPRGGYNEQFF
TRBJ2-4 | NA | TRBV20-1 | CSARTRGAKNIQYF
TRBJ2-1 | few | TRBV12-3/TRBV12-4 | CASSFSLNEQFF
TRBJ2-3 | few | TRBV9 | CASSVGGGVGTDTQYF
TRBJ2-7 | NA | TRBV3-1 | CASSQASVYEQYF
TRBJ1-5 | NA | TRBV28 | CASSPRVGYSNQPQHF
TRBJ2-1 | many | TRBV24-1 | CATSGPPWYNEQFF
TRBJ2-3 | NA | TRBV20-1 | CSARGSQRRSSEYF
TRBJ2-7 | NA | TRBV11-2 | CASSLVIVSPHEQYF
TRBJ2-5 | NA | TRBV11-2 | CASSRGGPRSSQETQYF
TRBJ1-1 | NA | TRBV5-1 | CASSLSGQLNTEAFF
TRBJ2-1 | NA | TRBV18 | CASSPERTSGAYNEQFF
TRBJ2-7 | NA | TRBV20-1 | CSASKQGVGSYEQYF
TRBJ2-7 | few | TRBV15 | CATSTVLRGGEQYF
TRBJ2-3 | NA | TRBV11-2 | CASSSKGGIGTDTQYF
TRBJ2-7 | NA | TRBV12-3/TRBV12-4 | CASSTHSTEQYF
TRBJ1-2 | few | TRBV20-1 | CSGARADYGYTF
TRBJ2-5 | many | TRBV3-1 | CASSSSTGGETQYF
TRBJ2-7 | NA | TRBV5-1 | CASSGSDSFYEQYF
TRBJ2-1 | NA | TRBV27 | CASSGLGPGTINEQFF
TRBJ2-7 | NA | TRBV12-3/TRBV12-4 | CASSPSTGSYEQYF
TRBJ2-5 | few | TRBV7-6 | CASSPRAQYF
TRBJ2-5 | few | TRBV1 | CTSGGTDIQETQYF
TRBJ2-7 | many | TRBV18 | CASSTDGPYEQYF
TRBJ1-1 | few | TRBV4-2 | CASSQDFSGDGTEAFF
TRBJ2-1 | few | TRBV6-5 | CASSQGLGQFF
TRBJ2-1 | NA | TRBV20-1 | CSARNWGASNEQFF
TRBJ2-2 | NA | TRBV20-1 | CSASSRLANTGELFF
TRBJ1-5 | few | TRBV28 | CASSSPTQWMDQPQHF
TRBJ2-7 | few | TRBV5-1 | CASSPDLQGGTYEQYF
TRBJ1-2 | NA | TRBV6-1 | CASSRDIVQKQNYGYTF
TRBJ2-3 | few | TRBV5-1 | CASSFWGNTDTQYF
TRBJ1-4 | NA | TRBV6-5 | CASSYGDSLNEKLFF
TRBJ1-1 | few | TRBV6-5 | CASSYRSRRNTEAFF
TRBJ2-3 | NA | TRBV24-1 | CATSDLPAGDTDTQYF
TRBJ2-3 | few | TRBV9 | CASSVGATGGTDTQYF
TRBJ1-1 | NA | TRBV6-2/TRBV6-3 | CASSYPTGEGTEAFF
TRBJ1-5 | few | TRBV20-1 | CSACQGARYQPQHF
TRBJ2-1 | NA | TRBV6-1 | CASSPQGGQGQFF
TRBJ2-3 | NA | TRBV24-1 | CATGAAKTLAADTQYF
TRBJ2-3 | few | TRBV15 | CATSRADTQYF
TRBJ2-2 | NA | TRBV11-2 | CASSLDWNTGELFF